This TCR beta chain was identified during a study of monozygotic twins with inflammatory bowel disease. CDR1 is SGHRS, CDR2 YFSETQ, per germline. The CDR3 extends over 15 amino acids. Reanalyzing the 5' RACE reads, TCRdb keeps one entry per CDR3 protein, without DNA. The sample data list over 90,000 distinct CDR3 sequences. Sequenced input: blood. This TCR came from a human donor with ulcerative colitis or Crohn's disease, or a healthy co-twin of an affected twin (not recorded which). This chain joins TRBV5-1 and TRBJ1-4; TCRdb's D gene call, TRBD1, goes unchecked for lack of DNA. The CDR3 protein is CASKLQGANYEKLFF.